Detailed here is one T cell receptor (beta chain). Its antigen remains unknown. The record originates from a study of long-term antiretroviral therapy in people with HIV. CDR3 length: 14 residues. Trimming took off 3 bases at V and 4 bases at J, with 12 bases between the two ends. CDR1 MNHNS and CDR2 SASEGT come from the germline V gene. One or more pre-ART and two or more post-ART PBMC samples were available from each donor. Survey-level immunoSEQ v3.0 assays were run. Per-sample targets for sequencing were roughly 35,000-50,000 T-cell genomes. The data were produced by immunoSEQ multiplex PCR, yet TCRdb's version contains in-frame clones alone and is incomplete. The sample has about 22,000 clones; 86% are singletons. Points from the study as a whole: Despite increasing after ART, diversity remained lower than that of transplant donor controls. Clonal expansions arising prior to ART prevailed in the repertoire at every time point.

The clonotype was recovered from a woman under 40 with HIV. The V and J genes are TRBV6-1 and TRBJ1-2; perhaps TRBD1 as D (6 bases). This material consisted of unsorted PBMCs, taken 1.8 years before starting antiretroviral therapy. The CDR3 here is CASSDGGAVYGYTF. The CDR3 nucleotides are TGTGCCAGCAGTGACGGGGGCGCGGTCTATGGCTACACCTTC.